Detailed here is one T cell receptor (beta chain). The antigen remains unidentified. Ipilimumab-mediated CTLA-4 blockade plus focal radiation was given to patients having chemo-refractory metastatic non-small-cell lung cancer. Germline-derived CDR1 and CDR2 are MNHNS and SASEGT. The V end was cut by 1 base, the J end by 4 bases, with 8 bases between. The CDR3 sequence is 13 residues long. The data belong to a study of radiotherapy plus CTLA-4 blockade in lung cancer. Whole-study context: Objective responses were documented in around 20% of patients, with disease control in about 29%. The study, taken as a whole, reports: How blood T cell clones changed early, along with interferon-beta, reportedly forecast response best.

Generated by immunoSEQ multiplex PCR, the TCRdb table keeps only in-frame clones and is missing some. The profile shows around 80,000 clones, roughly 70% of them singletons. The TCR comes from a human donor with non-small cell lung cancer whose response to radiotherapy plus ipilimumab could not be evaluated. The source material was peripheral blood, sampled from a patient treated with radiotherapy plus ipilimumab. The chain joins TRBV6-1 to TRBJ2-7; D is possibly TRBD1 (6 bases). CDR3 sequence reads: CASSEGTVYEQYF. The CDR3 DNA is TGTGCCAGCAGTGAAGGGACAGTTTACGAGCAGTACTTC.